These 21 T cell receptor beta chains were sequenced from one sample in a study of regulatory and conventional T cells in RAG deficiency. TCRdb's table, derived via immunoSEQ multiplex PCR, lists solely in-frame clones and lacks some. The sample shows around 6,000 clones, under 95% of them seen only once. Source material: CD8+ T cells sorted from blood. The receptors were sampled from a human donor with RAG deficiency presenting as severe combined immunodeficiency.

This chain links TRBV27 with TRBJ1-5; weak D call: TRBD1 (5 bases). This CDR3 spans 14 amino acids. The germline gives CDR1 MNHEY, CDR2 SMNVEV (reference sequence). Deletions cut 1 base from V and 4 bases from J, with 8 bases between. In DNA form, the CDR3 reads TGTGCCAGCAGTTTATATGGGGGTAATCAGCCCCAGCATTTT. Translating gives CASSLYGGNQPQHF.

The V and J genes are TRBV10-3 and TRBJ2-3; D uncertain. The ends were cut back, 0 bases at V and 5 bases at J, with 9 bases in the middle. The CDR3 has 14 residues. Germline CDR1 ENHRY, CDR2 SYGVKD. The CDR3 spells CAISESIPIDTQYF. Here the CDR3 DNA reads TGTGCCATCAGTGAGTCGATTCCCATAGATACGCAGTATTTT.

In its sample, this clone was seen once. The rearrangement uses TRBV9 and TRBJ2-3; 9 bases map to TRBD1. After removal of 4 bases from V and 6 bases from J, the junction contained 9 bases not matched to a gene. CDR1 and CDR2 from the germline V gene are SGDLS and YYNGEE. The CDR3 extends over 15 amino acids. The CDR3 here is CASSIPGQGPDTQYF. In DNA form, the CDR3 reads TGTGCCAGCAGCATACCGGGACAGGGCCCCGATACGCAGTATTTT. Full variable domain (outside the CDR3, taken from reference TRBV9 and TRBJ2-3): DSGVTQTPKHLITATGQRVTLRCSPRSGDLSVYWYQQSLDQGLQFLIQYYNGEERAKGNILERFSAQQFPDLHSELNLSSLELGDSALYFCASSIPGQGPDTQYFGPGTRLTVL.

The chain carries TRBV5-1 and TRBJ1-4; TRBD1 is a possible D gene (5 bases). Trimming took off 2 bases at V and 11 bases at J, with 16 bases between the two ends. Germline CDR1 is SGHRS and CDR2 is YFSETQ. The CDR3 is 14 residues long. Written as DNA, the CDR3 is TGCGCCAGCAGCTTCCGGGACGGACAAACTAAACTGTTTTTT. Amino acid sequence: CASSFRDGQTKLFF.

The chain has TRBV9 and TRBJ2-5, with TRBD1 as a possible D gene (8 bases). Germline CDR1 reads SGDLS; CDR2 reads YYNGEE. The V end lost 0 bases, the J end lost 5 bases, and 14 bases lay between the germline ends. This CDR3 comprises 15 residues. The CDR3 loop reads CASSVGTGGGETQYF. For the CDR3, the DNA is TGTGCCAGCAGCGTAGGAACAGGGGGAGGGGAGACCCAGTACTTC.

As DNA, the CDR3 is TGTGCCAGCGAGAGCGGGACAGGCCCGGGTGGCTACACCTTC. Protein: CASESGTGPGGYTF. The V call is TRBV28, the J call TRBJ1-2; 8 bases agree with TRBD1. CDR1 is MDHEN, CDR2 SYDVKM, per germline. After removal of 8 bases from V and 7 bases from J, the junction contained 12 bases not matched to a gene. This CDR3 is 14 amino acids long.

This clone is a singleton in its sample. In DNA form, the CDR3 reads TGTGCCAGCGCTTGGGCAGCCCCGGGCTCCTACGAGCAGTACTTC. Translated: CASAWAAPGSYEQYF. The rearrangement links TRBV27 to TRBJ2-7; D ambiguous. With 8 bases removed from V and 0 bases from J, the gap between germline ends came to 17 bases. Per germline, CDR1 MNHEY and CDR2 SMNVEV (reference sequence). There are 15 residues in the CDR3.

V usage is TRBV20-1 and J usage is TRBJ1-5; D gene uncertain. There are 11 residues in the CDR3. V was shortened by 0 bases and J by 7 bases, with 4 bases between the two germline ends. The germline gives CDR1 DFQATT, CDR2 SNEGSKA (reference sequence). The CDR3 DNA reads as TGCAGTGCTAGAGATTCCCAGCCCCAGCATTTT. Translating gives CSARDSQPQHF.

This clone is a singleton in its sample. CDR3 in amino acids: CASSCQPGQPQETQYF. For the CDR3, the DNA is TGTGCCAGCAGCTGCCAACCGGGACAGCCCCAAGAGACCCAGTACTTC. The chain recombines TRBV21-1 with TRBJ2-5; TRBD1 was called by the table and not checked on the DNA. TRBV21-1 is labeled a pseudogene. The CDR3 is 16 residues long.

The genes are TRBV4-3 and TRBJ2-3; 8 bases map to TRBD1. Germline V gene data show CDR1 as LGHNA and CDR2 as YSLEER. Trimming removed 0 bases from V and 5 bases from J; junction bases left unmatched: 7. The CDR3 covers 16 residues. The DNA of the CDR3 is TGCGCCAGCAGCCAAGAAGGGCAGGGGGCGAGAGATACGCAGTATTTT. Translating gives CASSQEGQGARDTQYF.

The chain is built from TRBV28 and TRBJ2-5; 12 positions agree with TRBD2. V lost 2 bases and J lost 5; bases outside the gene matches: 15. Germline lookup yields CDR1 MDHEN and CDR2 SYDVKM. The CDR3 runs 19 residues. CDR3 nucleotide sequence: TGTGCCAGCAGTTTAATCCTAGCGGGAGGGCCACTTACTGGGGAGACCCAGTACTTC. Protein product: CASSLILAGGPLTGETQYF.

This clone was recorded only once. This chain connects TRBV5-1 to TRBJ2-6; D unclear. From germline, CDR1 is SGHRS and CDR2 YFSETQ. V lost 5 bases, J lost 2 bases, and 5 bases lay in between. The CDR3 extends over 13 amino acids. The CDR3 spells CASRYPGANVLTF. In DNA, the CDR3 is TGCGCCAGCAGGTACCCTGGGGCCAACGTCCTGACTTTC.

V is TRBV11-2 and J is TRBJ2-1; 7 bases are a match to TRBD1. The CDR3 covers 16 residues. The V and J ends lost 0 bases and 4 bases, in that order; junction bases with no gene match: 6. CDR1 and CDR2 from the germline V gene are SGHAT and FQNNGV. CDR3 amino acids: CASSLDGQARYNEQFF. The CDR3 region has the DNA TGTGCCAGCAGCTTAGACGGACAGGCAAGATACAATGAGCAGTTCTTC.

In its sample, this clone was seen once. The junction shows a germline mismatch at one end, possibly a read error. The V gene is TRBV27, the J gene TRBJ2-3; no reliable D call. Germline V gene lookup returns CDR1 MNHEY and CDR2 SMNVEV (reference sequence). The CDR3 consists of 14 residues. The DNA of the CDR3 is TGTGCCACTTCTTCTCGGAAGGGAACAGATGCGCAGTATTTT. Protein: CATSSRKGTDAQYF.

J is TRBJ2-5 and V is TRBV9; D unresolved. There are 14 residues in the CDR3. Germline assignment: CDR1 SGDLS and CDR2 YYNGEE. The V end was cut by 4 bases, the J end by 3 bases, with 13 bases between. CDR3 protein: CASSRPGPEETQYF. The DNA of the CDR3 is TGTGCCAGCAGCCGTCCCGGGCCCGAAGAGACCCAGTACTTC. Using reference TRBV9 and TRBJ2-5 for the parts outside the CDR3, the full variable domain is DSGVTQTPKHLITATGQRVTLRCSPRSGDLSVYWYQQSLDQGLQFLIQYYNGEERAKGNILERFSAQQFPDLHSELNLSSLELGDSALYFCASSRPGPEETQYFGPGTRLLVL.

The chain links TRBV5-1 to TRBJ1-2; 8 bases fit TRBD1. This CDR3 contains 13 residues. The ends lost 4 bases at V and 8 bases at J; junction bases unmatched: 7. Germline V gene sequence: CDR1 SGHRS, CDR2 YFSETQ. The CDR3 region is CASSTRTGYGYTF. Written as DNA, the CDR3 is TGCGCCAGCAGCACAAGGACAGGGTACGGCTACACCTTC.

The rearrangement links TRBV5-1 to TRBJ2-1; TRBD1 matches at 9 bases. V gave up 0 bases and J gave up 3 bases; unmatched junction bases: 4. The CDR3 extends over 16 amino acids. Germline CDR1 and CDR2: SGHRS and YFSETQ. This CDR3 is CASSLDDRGDYNEQFF. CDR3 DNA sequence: TGCGCCAGCAGCTTGGACGACAGGGGGGACTACAATGAGCAGTTCTTC.

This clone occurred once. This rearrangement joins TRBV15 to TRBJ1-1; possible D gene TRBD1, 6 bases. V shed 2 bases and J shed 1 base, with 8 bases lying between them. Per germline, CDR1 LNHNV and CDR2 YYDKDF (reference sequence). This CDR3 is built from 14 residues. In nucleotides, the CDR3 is TGTGCCACCAGCAGACGACAGGAGAACACTGAAGCTTTCTTT. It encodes CATSRRQENTEAFF.

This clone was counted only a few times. CDR3 nucleotides: TGTGCCAGCAGCGCCCCGGGAAGGGGGCAAGAGACCCAGTACTTC. As protein: CASSAPGRGQETQYF. V and J are TRBV9 and TRBJ2-5, with a tentative D call TRBD1 (6 bases). CDR3 length: 15 amino acids. CDR1 SGDLS and CDR2 YYNGEE come from the germline V gene. V was pared by 3 bases and J by 2 bases, with 14 bases between.

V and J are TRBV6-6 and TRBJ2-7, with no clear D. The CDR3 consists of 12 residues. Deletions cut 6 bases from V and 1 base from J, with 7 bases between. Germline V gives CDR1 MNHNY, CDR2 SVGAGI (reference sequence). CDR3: CASSRRSYEQYF. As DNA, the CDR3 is TGTGCCAGCAGCCGTAGATCCTACGAGCAGTACTTC.

CDR3 sequence (DNA): TGTGCCAGCAGCTTATTACGGGAGGGGGGCTACGAGCAGTACTTC. Amino acids: CASSLLREGGYEQYF. The chain joins TRBV7-9 to TRBJ2-7; 8 bases line up with TRBD2. CDR1 is SEHNR and CDR2 is FQNEAQ in the germline V gene (reference sequence). V was clipped by 2 bases and J by 3 bases; unmatched bases: 6. CDR3 length: 15 residues.